This T cell receptor (beta chain) was found in a study of cytomegalovirus exposure and HLA in healthy donors. At the level of the study: A later analysis reported the 130 or so validation repertoires used the same platform as the approximately 700 first-cohort repertoires. Study outcomes and limitations: Most sequenced TCRs were rare (though some public TCRs occurred in many donors). The tendency of first-cohort TCR clusters to co-occur in the roughly 130 validation repertoires emerged from a later analysis. There were around 160 TCR beta chains listed as cytomegalovirus-associated.

Trimming cost V 6 bases and J 3 bases, with 9 bases left between them. Germline V CDR1 and CDR2: MNHEY, SMNVEV (reference sequence). This CDR3 region has 12 residues. Turning to this clone: Antigen unknown.

The assay was immunoSEQ multiplex PCR, and TCRdb's table has in-frame clones only and misses some. This sample carries 200,000 to 300,000 clones, about 90% of them seen once, and the ten largest clones take under 4%. The V call is TRBV27, the J call TRBJ2-7; the D gene could be TRBD1 or TRBD2 (5 bases each). The receptor was derived from a woman younger than 45 in good health and CMV-seronegative. The sequenced sample consisted of PBMCs. The CDR3 coding sequence is TGTGCCAGCAGGAGGGGAAACTACGAGCAGTACTTC. This encodes CASRRGNYEQYF.